This T cell receptor (beta chain) was sequenced for a study of blood T cell repertoires in COVID-19. Per the germline V gene, CDR1 is GTSNPN and CDR2 is SVGIG (reference sequence). V dropped 2 bases and J dropped 2; count of bases not matched to a gene: 10. This CDR3 has 17 residues. Clones were read by immunoSEQ multiplex PCR, and TCRdb kept only the in-frame ones, dropping some. The repertoire holds over 100,000 clones, with less than 90% as singletons. Everyone who took part was roughly 18 to 89 years old, and they came from 24 US areas. This sequence was found in a woman in her 30s who had recovered from COVID-19. The sample was PBMCs or T cells enriched from blood (not recorded which). V gene TRBV30 combines with J gene TRBJ2-3, with 10 bases that match TRBD2. Here the CDR3 DNA reads TGTGCCTGGAGTCCCGGCCTAGCGGGAGCCCCCACAGATACGCAGTATTTT. It yields the protein CAWSPGLAGAPTDTQYF.